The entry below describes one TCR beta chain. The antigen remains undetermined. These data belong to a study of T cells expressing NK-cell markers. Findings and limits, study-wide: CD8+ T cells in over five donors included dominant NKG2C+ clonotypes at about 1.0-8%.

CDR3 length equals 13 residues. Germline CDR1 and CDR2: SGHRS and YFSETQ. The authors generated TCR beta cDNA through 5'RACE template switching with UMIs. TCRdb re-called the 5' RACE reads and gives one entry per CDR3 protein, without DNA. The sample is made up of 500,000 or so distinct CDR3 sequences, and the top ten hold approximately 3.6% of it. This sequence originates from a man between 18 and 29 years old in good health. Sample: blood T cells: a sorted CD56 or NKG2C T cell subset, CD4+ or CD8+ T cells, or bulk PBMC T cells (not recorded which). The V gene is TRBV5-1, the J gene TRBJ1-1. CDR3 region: CASSLGLNTEAFF.